This TCR beta chain is from a study of radiation and T cells in renal cell carcinoma. Study background: Nephrectomy followed 15 Gy stereotactic body radiation by 4 weeks. General study findings and limits: In blood, top tumor clones expanded by 2 weeks, shrinking by 4. Baseline intratumoral clonotype presence is unknown without pretreatment biopsies.

Points on this clone: Its specificity is not known.

Sample time point: baseline pretreatment blood. Treatment in this sample: 15 Gy SBRT to primary tumor, nephrectomy 4 weeks later. Blood was sampled at baseline, 2 weeks and 4 weeks after SBRT. Looked up from germline, CDR1 is SGHTA and CDR2 is FQGNSA. This CDR3 has 14 residues. Unmatched junction bases numbered 3, after V lost 1 base and J lost 6 bases. This table comes from immunoSEQ multiplex PCR, and its TCRdb copy is limited to in-frame clones, with some not included. The table lists about 160,000 clones, 88% of them singletons. The sequence was obtained from a woman in her seventies with renal cell carcinoma. Sequencing used blood, obtained from a patient whose treatment included radiotherapy and nephrectomy. The V gene is TRBV7-2, the J gene TRBJ2-3, with 8 nucleotides matching TRBD1. The CDR3 DNA is TGTGCCAGCAGCTTAGGGCAGGGGGCGGATACGCAGTATTTT. Protein: CASSLGQGADTQYF.